This T cell receptor beta chain stems from a study of shared T cell receptors in the human thymus. The repertoire was sequenced with immunoSEQ multiplex PCR; TCRdb's copy has only in-frame clones and lacks some. Among about 710,000 clones listed, more than 75% were seen once. J gave up 5 bases and V 5 bases, and 11 bases lay outside the gene matches. CDR3 length: 17 residues. Per germline, CDR1 LGHNA and CDR2 YSLEER. This sample also belongs to another study, concerning human thymus T cells. That source notes: Donors were healthy Finnish infants having corrective surgery for congenital heart defects. The source of the thymus tissue was resections taken during corrective heart surgery. Thymic and blood repertoires appeared to display a bias in their usage of V and J genes. Unrelated individuals reportedly shared highly overlapping thymic TCR repertoires.

The sequenced material came from thymocytes. The receptor comes from a boy in the first two years of life with a congenital heart defect. The chain carries TRBV4-3 and TRBJ2-1; the match to TRBD2 covers 11 bases. CDR3 DNA sequence: TGCGCCAGCAGCGAACGACTAGCGGGACATTATGACAATGAGCAGTTCTTC. This gives the protein CASSERLAGHYDNEQFF.